Sequencing of this TCR beta chain was carried out in a study of blood T cells in healthy people across ages. General study results and limits: Naive T cell percentage showed a strong correlation with the diversity of TCR beta. Estimates based on one million T cells were treated as lower bounds. Long-lived donors had more naive CD4+ cells and higher diversity than aged donors.

Primers used in a second PCR of about 7 to 12 cycles were a sample-barcoded 5' primer and a J-beta primer mix. TCRdb analysed the 5' RACE reads with MiXCR anew, one entry per CDR3 protein. The sample includes roughly 1.6 million distinct CDR3 sequences, 30% to 40% of them seen just once. Notes on this clonotype: No antigen is known for it.

Germline-derived CDR1 and CDR2 are DFQATT and SNEGSKA (reference sequence). With 5 bases removed from V and 11 bases from J, the gap between germline ends came to 21 bases. This CDR3 has 13 amino acids. V gene TRBV20-1 combines with J gene TRBJ2-5; possibly TRBD2 for D (5 bases). This sequence originates from a woman aged 25 to 39 in good health. Material: blood. CDR3 region: CSAFYFGLSEQYF. CDR3 nucleotides: TGCAGTGCTTTTTACTTCGGACTCTCTGAGCAGTACTTC.